The rows below give T cell receptor beta chains drawn from one sample of a study of blood T cell repertoires in COVID-19. Here immunoSEQ multiplex PCR was the method, and the copy in TCRdb shows in-frame clones only, minus some. This table holds 360,000 or so clones, about 90% found once. Source material: PBMCs or T cells enriched from blood (not recorded which). These receptors were obtained from a woman younger than 45 who had recovered from COVID-19. Each CDR3 is given with its conserved first and last residue. Fields, in order: V gene, D gene, J gene, clone size, CDR3 DNA, CDR3 protein. The D gene is left open where the match is weak. Rows may omit the clone size; those that give it use once, few, many or a size class.

TRBV7-3,-,TRBJ2-4,-,TGTGCCAGCAGCTTAACGGAGTCAGGGAAAAACATTCAGTACTTC,CASSLTESGKNIQYF
TRBV14,TRBD2,TRBJ2-1,-,TGTGCCAGCAGCTCTAGCGGGTTTATTCCCTCCTACAATGAGCAGTTCTTC,CASSSSGFIPSYNEQFF
TRBV7-3,-,TRBJ2-2,-,TGTGCCAGCAGCTTAATTCAGGGGTTCGGGCGAGGCACCGGGGAGCTGTTTTTT,CASSLIQGFGRGTGELFF
TRBV12-3/TRBV12-4,TRBD1,TRBJ1-2,-,TGTGCCAGCATGGGGACAGGGTATGGCTACACCTTC,CASMGTGYGYTF
TRBV9,-,TRBJ2-7,-,TGTGCCAGCAGCTCACAGTTAGGGAGCGAGCAGTACTTC,CASSSQLGSEQYF
TRBV18,TRBD1,TRBJ2-1,few,TGTGCCAGCTCAGGGGGGACCGGGACAGGTCCGTTAAATGAGCAGTTCTTC,CASSGGTGTGPLNEQFF
TRBV4-1,-,TRBJ2-7,-,TGCGCCAGCAGCCAAGATAACACCTACGAGCAGTACTTC,CASSQDNTYEQYF
TRBV6-5,-,TRBJ1-1,-,TGTGCCAGCACCCACCGGGGGGAAGCTTTCTTT,CASTHRGEAFF
TRBV6-5,-,TRBJ2-1,-,TGTGCCAGCAGTTTACGAGCTCCCTACAATGAGCAGTTCTTC,CASSLRAPYNEQFF
TRBV28,TRBD1,TRBJ1-5,-,TGTGCCAGCAGTTTCCGACAGGGGACCCAGCATTTT,CASSFRQGTQHF
TRBV6-5,-,TRBJ1-5,-,TGTGCCAGCAGTTGGACAGGCAATCAGCCCCAGCATTTT,CASSWTGNQPQHF
TRBV10-3,-,TRBJ2-1,-,TGTGCCATCAGTGGTTCGGACGAGGGTGAGCAGTTCTTC,CAISGSDEGEQFF
TRBV30,TRBD1,TRBJ1-2,once,TGTGCCTGGAGAGACAGGGGGCTTAACTATGGCTACACCTTC,CAWRDRGLNYGYTF
TRBV3-1/TRBV3-2,-,TRBJ2-7,-,TGTGCCAGCCGCGGAAGGAGCTCCTACGAGCAGTACTTC,CASRGRSSYEQYF
TRBV4-1,TRBD1,TRBJ1-1,-,TGCGCCAGCAGCCAGCGGACAGGGGGAGTCACTGAAGCTTTCTTT,CASSQRTGGVTEAFF
TRBV5-5,-,TRBJ1-3,-,TGTGCCAGCAGCTTGGAGTGGTCAGGTGGAAACACCATATATTTT,CASSLEWSGGNTIYF
TRBV7-3,TRBD2,TRBJ2-1,-,TGTGCCAGCAGCTTATCCGGGGCTAGCGGAATCAATGAGCAGTTCTTC,CASSLSGASGINEQFF
TRBV6-2/TRBV6-3,-,TRBJ2-7,-,TGTGCCAGCAGTTCGACAGGTTCCCGGTACGAGCAGTACTTC,CASSSTGSRYEQYF
TRBV4-3,-,TRBJ2-1,-,TGCGCCAGCAGCCAAGGTGGCCAAGGGGACTACAATGAGCAGTTCTTC,CASSQGGQGDYNEQFF
TRBV24-1,TRBD2,TRBJ2-7,-,TGTGCCACGAGTGGGGGGGGGACTCCGGGGCAGTACTTC,CATSGGGTPGQYF
TRBV15,-,TRBJ1-1,-,TGTGCCACCAGCAGAGAAGTACAGGGAAGTTCTCCCCCGGTCCCCACGACTGAAGCTTTCTTT,CATSREVQGSSPPVPTTEAFF
TRBV10-1,-,TRBJ2-2,-,TGCGCCAGCAGTGAGTCGTGGAGGGACAGAAACACCGGGGAGCTGTTTTTT,CASSESWRDRNTGELFF
TRBV2,-,TRBJ1-2,once,TGTGCCAGCAGTGCGGACAGCCCTCATGGCTACACCTTC,CASSADSPHGYTF
TRBV10-3,TRBD1,TRBJ1-1,-,TGTGCCATCAGTCCCACCGGGACAGGGGTGATGAACACTGAAGCTTTCTTT,CAISPTGTGVMNTEAFF
TRBV7-8,-,TRBJ1-6,-,TGTGCCAGCAGCTCCCACGGCTCCTATAATTCACCCCTCCACTTT,CASSSHGSYNSPLHF
TRBV18,TRBD1,TRBJ1-3,-,TGTGCCAGCTCCCAGGACAGGATCTTCTCTGGAAACACCATATATTTT,CASSQDRIFSGNTIYF
TRBV5-1,TRBD1,TRBJ1-1,few,TGCGCCAGCAGCTTGGGGACAGGACTTGAAGCTTTCTTT,CASSLGTGLEAFF
TRBV15,-,TRBJ1-5,-,TGTGCCACCAGCAGAGACAGGGGATTTAATCAGCCCCAGCATTTT,CATSRDRGFNQPQHF
TRBV9,TRBD2,TRBJ2-5,-,TGTGCCAGCAGCGTAGGGGCGGGAGTCGTTGGAGAGACCCAGTACTTC,CASSVGAGVVGETQYF
TRBV5-4,TRBD2,TRBJ2-1,-,TGTGCCAGCAGGCCCGGGACTAGCGGGGACAATGAGCAGTTCTTC,CASRPGTSGDNEQFF
TRBV27,TRBD2,TRBJ2-1,-,TGTGCCAGCAGATGGGCTGGGACTAGCAGACCCTACAATGAGCAGTTCTTC,CASRWAGTSRPYNEQFF
TRBV5-1,-,TRBJ2-5,-,TGCGCCAGCAGCCCACAGGGAGAGGAGACCCAGTACTTC,CASSPQGEETQYF
TRBV29-1,-,TRBJ2-7,-,TGCAGCGTTGCGGGGAGAGATCCCTACGAGCAGTACTTC,CSVAGRDPYEQYF
TRBV24-1,TRBD1,TRBJ2-5,-,TGTGCCACCAGTGACCCGGGACAGGCCGAAGAGACCCAGTACTTC,CATSDPGQAEETQYF
TRBV6-5,-,TRBJ2-1,-,TGTGCCAGCAGAGACTCTGGGTCCCATGAGCAGTTCTTC,CASRDSGSHEQFF
TRBV4-2,TRBD1,TRBJ1-1,-,TGTGCCAGCAGCCACATGCCGGGACAGGGCGTCGGGTTGGACACTGAAGCTTTCTTT,CASSHMPGQGVGLDTEAFF
TRBV5-1,TRBD2,TRBJ2-3,-,TGCGCCAGCAGCTGGACTAGCGGGAGATTCACAGATACGCAGTATTTT,CASSWTSGRFTDTQYF
TRBV14,-,TRBJ1-2,-,TGTGCCAGCAGCCAAGGTGGGGGGGACTATGGCTACACCTTC,CASSQGGGDYGYTF
TRBV2,TRBD1,TRBJ2-3,-,TGTGCCAGCAGATGGGACAGGGGCGGAACAGATACGCAGTATTTT,CASRWDRGGTDTQYF
TRBV27,-,TRBJ1-2,-,TGTGCCAGCAGTTTAAGCGGGATCGAGAACTATGGCTACACCTTC,CASSLSGIENYGYTF
TRBV27,TRBD1,TRBJ2-1,-,TGTGCCAGCAGTTTCCTCAGGGGGCCTCCCTCCTACAATGAGCAGTTCTTC,CASSFLRGPPSYNEQFF